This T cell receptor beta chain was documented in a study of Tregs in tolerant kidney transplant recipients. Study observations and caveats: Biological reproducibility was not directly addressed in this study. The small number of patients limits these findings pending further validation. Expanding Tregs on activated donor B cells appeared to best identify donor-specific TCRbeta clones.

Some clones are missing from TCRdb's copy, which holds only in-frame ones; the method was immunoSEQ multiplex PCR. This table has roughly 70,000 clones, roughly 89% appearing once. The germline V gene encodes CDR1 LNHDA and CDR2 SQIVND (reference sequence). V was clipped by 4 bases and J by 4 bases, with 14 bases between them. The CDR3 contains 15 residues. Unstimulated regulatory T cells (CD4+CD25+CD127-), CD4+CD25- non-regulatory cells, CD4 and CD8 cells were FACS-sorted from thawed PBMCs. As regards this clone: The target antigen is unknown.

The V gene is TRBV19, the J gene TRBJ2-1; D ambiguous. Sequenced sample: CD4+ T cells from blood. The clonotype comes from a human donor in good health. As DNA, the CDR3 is TGTGCCAGTAGTAACATGGGTAGTCAATACAATGAGCAGTTCTTC. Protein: CASSNMGSQYNEQFF.